The next 27 T cell receptor beta chains were all read from a single sample in a study of post-analysis software for immune sequencing data. Points from the study as a whole: TRBV segments more frequent in patients than in controls numbered roughly 5 and included TRBV5-6, TRBV5-1 and TRBV20-1.

Their antigen targets remain unknown. Prepared TCR beta cDNA libraries contained unique molecular identifiers. TCRdb called the PCR reads again in MiXCR, with one record for every CDR3 protein. This table has roughly 400,000 distinct CDR3 sequences, less than 40% appearing once. The sequenced sample consisted of blood. The receptor set was obtained from a girl aged 2 to 9 with multiple sclerosis.

This chain joins TRBV12-3 or TRBV12-4 and TRBJ2-4; no reliable D call. This CDR3 has 17 amino acids. V was cut by 1 base and J by 0 bases, with 13 bases left in between. CDR3 residues: CASSLGFMSLAKNIQYF. CDR3 coding DNA: TGTGCCAGCAGTTTAGGATTTATGTCTCTAGCCAAAAACATTCAGTACTTC.

This clonotype was seen a few times. The chain carries TRBV7-3 and TRBJ2-5; 8 bases align to TRBD2. Germline trimming cut 5 bases from V and 3 bases from J; bases unmatched to any gene: 5. CDR3 length: 14 residues. The germline V gene encodes CDR1 SGHTA and CDR2 FQGTGA. The CDR3: CASSPYGGEETQYF. CDR3 DNA sequence: TGTGCCAGCAGCCCTTACGGGGGGGAAGAGACCCAGTACTTC.

The chain uses TRBV2 and TRBJ2-7; 10 bases agree with TRBD2. Germline CDR1 and CDR2: SNHLY and FYNNEI. V was clipped by 9 bases and J by 7 bases; unmatched bases: 9. The CDR3 spans 13 residues. CDR3 loop: CARQAGGPGEQYF. The DNA of the CDR3 is TGTGCCAGACAAGCGGGAGGGCCTGGTGAGCAGTACTTC.

This clonotype has just a few counts. The rearrangement links TRBV7-9 to TRBJ2-7, with 13 nucleotides matching TRBD2. Germline CDR1 and CDR2: SEHNR and FQNEAQ (reference sequence). V lost 5 bases and J lost 2; bases outside the gene matches: 9. The CDR3 is 17 amino acids. CDR3 region: CASSPSRTSGRPYEQYF. As DNA, the CDR3 is TGTGCCAGCAGCCCATCCCGGACTAGCGGGAGACCCTACGAGCAGTACTTC.

This clonotype was seen a few times. The J gene is TRBJ2-5, the V gene TRBV28, with TRBD2 identical over 8 bases. Unmatched junction bases numbered 4, after V lost 5 bases and J lost 5 bases. The CDR3 sequence is 13 residues long. Looked up from germline, CDR1 is MDHEN and CDR2 is SYDVKM. CDR3 loop: CASSRGGQETQYF. CDR3 nucleotide sequence: TGTGCCAGCAGTCGGGGGGGTCAGGAGACCCAGTACTTC.

The chain employs TRBV10-3 and TRBJ1-2, with 12 bases that match TRBD1. The CDR3 spans 18 residues. Trimming removed 2 bases from V and 3 bases from J; junction bases left unmatched: 10. Germline lookup yields CDR1 ENHRY and CDR2 SYGVKD. In DNA, the CDR3 is TGTGCCATCAGTGAGGAAGGGGACAGGGGGCCCGATTACTATGGCTACACCTTC. As protein: CAISEEGDRGPDYYGYTF.

The J gene is TRBJ2-7, the V gene TRBV12-3 or TRBV12-4; 11 bases map to TRBD1. This CDR3 region has 15 residues. With 5 bases clipped from V and 5 bases from J, the junction kept 8 bases outside the gene matches. CDR3 loop: CASSPRDRGKDEQYF. In DNA, the CDR3 is TGTGCCAGCAGTCCCCGGGACAGGGGGAAGGACGAGCAGTACTTC.

This chain uses TRBV30 with TRBJ2-2, with D uncertain. Between the trimmed V and J ends, which lost 4 bases and 1 base, there was a span of 4 bases. This CDR3 has 12 residues. Germline-derived CDR1 and CDR2 are GTSNPN and SVGIG (reference sequence). The CDR3: CAWTGNTGELFF. The CDR3 DNA sequence: TGTGCCTGGACAGGGAACACCGGGGAGCTGTTTTTT.

This clonotype has only a few counts. The chain joins TRBV28 to TRBJ2-7; no firm D call. The CDR3 is 8 residues long. Trimming cost V 8 bases and J 12 bases, with 8 bases left between them. From germline, CDR1 is MDHEN and CDR2 SYDVKM. The CDR3 reads CASGRGYF. CDR3 in DNA: TGTGCCAGCGGCAGAGGGTACTTC.

The chain is built from TRBV28 and TRBJ1-1; D perhaps matches TRBD1 (6 bases). Germline-derived CDR1 and CDR2 are MDHEN and SYDVKM. Trimming took off 9 bases at V and 1 base at J, with 15 bases between the two ends. This CDR3 has 14 residues. DNA for the CDR3: TGTGCCAGTGTACGGGGGCGCGGGAACACTGAAGCTTTCTTT. It is translated as CASVRGRGNTEAFF. The entire variable domain, with the rest obtained from reference TRBV28 and TRBJ1-1, is as follows: DVKVTQSSRYLVKRTGEKVFLECVQDMDHENMFWYRQDPGLGLRLIYFSYDVKMKEKGDIPEGYSVSREKKERFSLILESASTNQTSMYLCASVRGRGNTEAFFGQGTRLTVV.

The CDR3 protein is CASSLVPRGLSSTDTQYF. In DNA form, the CDR3 reads TGTGCCAGCAGCTTAGTCCCACGGGGACTATCTAGCACAGATACGCAGTATTTT. This chain joins TRBV7-8 and TRBJ2-3; TRBD2 aligns across 7 bases. CDR3 length equals 18 residues. Germline CDR1 and CDR2: SGHVS and FQNEAQ. The junction had 10 bases not matched to a gene; V was cut back by 1 base and J by 0 bases.

The CDR3 spells CASSDERDTQYF. The CDR3 DNA reads TGTGCCAGCAGCGACGAGCGGGATACGCAGTATTTT. The chain uses TRBV7-6 and TRBJ2-3; D possibly corresponds to TRBD2 (5 bases). In germline, CDR1 is SGHVS, CDR2 FNYEAQ. CDR3 length: 12 amino acids. Trimming shortened V by 5 bases and J by 6 bases, and 9 bases separated the two germline ends.

This clonotype was seen a few times. The rearrangement links TRBV6-5 to TRBJ1-5; 8 positions match TRBD1. Germline V CDR1 and CDR2: MNHEY, SVGAGI. V dropped 6 bases and J dropped 5; count of bases not matched to a gene: 9. The CDR3 has 15 residues. The CDR3 coding sequence is TGTGCCAGCAGGCAGACAGGGGTCCTCGATCAGCCCCAGCATTTT. Translated: CASRQTGVLDQPQHF.

The V and J genes are TRBV7-9 and TRBJ1-1; D gene unclear. Per germline, CDR1 SEHNR and CDR2 FQNEAQ (reference sequence). V was pared by 6 bases and J by 5 bases, with 7 bases between. This CDR3 is 11 amino acids long. The CDR3: CASRLGTEAFF. Written as DNA, the CDR3 is TGTGCCAGCAGGCTGGGAACTGAAGCTTTCTTT.

The CDR3, as DNA: TGCGCCAGCATGCCTAGCGGGGATTACAATGAGCAGTTCTTC. It is translated as CASMPSGDYNEQFF. This chain connects TRBV10-2 to TRBJ2-1; 9 bases line up with TRBD2. The CDR3 length is 14 residues. The germline gives CDR1 WSHSY, CDR2 SAAADI. With 7 bases clipped from V and 4 bases from J, the junction kept 5 bases outside the gene matches.

The chain is built from TRBV5-5 and TRBJ2-1, with a possible D match to TRBD1 (5 bases). V was trimmed by 5 bases and J by 0 bases, leaving 12 bases between them. Germline V gives CDR1 SGHKS, CDR2 YYEKEE (reference sequence). CDR3 size: 15 residues. CDR3 in amino acids: CASSYDRGSYNEQFF. CDR3 DNA sequence: TGTGCCAGCAGTTATGATAGGGGCTCCTACAATGAGCAGTTCTTC. Using reference TRBV5-5 and TRBJ2-1 for the parts outside the CDR3, the full variable domain is DAGVTQSPTHLIKTRGQQVTLRCSPISGHKSVSWYQQVLGQGPQFIFQYYEKEERGRGNFPDRFSARQFPNYSSELNVNALLLGDSALYLCASSYDRGSYNEQFFGPGTRLTVL.

V and J are TRBV10-3 and TRBJ2-4; 11 nucleotides agree with TRBD2. The DNA end favors TRBJ2-7, so the J call may be wrong. CDR3 length: 17 residues. Germline V gene data show CDR1 as ENHRY and CDR2 as SYGVKD. CDR3 in DNA: TGTGCCATCAGTGCATTTACTAGCGGGGGAAGCGAGGACGAGCAGTACTTC. It translates to CAISAFTSGGSEDEQYF.

The J gene is TRBJ2-4, the V gene TRBV5-5; a possible D gene is TRBD1 (5 bases). V was shortened by 1 base and J by 0 bases, with 8 bases between the two germline ends. This CDR3 is built from 15 residues. Per the germline V gene, CDR1 is SGHKS and CDR2 is YYEKEE (reference sequence). CDR3 amino acids: CASSLLTVAKNIQYF. As DNA, the CDR3 is TGTGCCAGCAGCTTGTTGACAGTAGCCAAAAACATTCAGTACTTC.

This clonotype was observed a handful of times. The V call is TRBV4-1, the J call TRBJ2-1, with TRBD2 as a possible D gene (6 bases). CDR3 length: 16 amino acids. Trimming took off 1 base at V and 2 bases at J, with 12 bases between the two ends. CDR1 and CDR2 (germline): MGHRA, YSYEKL. CDR3 in amino acids: CASSQVRGSPYNEQFF. DNA of the CDR3: TGCGCCAGCAGCCAAGTCCGGGGGTCCCCCTACAATGAGCAGTTCTTC.

This clonotype was counted only a few times. The chain is built from TRBV11-2 and TRBJ2-7, with 9 bases that match TRBD1. This CDR3 contains 16 residues. From germline, CDR1 is SGHAT and CDR2 FQNNGV. With 1 base clipped from V and 5 bases from J, the junction kept 9 bases outside the gene matches. CDR3 sequence (DNA): TGTGCCAGCAGCTTAGCGTCATGGACAGGGGCTAACGAGCAGTACTTC. Its protein product is CASSLASWTGANEQYF. The complete variable domain, with remaining parts taken from reference TRBV11-2 and TRBJ2-7, reads EAGVAQSPRYKIIEKRQSVAFWCNPISGHATLYWYQQILGQGPKLLIQFQNNGVVDDSQLPKDRFSAERLKGVDSTLKIQPAKLEDSAVYLCASSLASWTGANEQYFGPGTRLTVT.

Written as DNA, the CDR3 is TGTGCCTGGAGTTTAACAGCATACAATCAGCCCCAGCATTTT. It translates to CAWSLTAYNQPQHF. The rearrangement joins TRBV30 to TRBJ1-5; D gene unclear. CDR3 length: 14 residues. Trimming left V 2 bases short and J 3 bases short, with 11 bases between. Germline V gene lookup returns CDR1 GTSNPN and CDR2 SVGIG (reference sequence).

The chain is built from TRBV5-1 and TRBJ2-3; 7 bases are a match to TRBD2. Germline CDR1 is SGHRS and CDR2 is YFSETQ. This CDR3 has 17 residues. Germline trimming cut 1 base from V and 6 bases from J; bases unmatched to any gene: 14. The CDR3 nucleotides read TGCGCCAGCAGCTTGTTCGGCGGAGCGGGACTCGTGGATACGCAGTATTTT. Encoded protein: CASSLFGGAGLVDTQYF.

The chain combines TRBV28 with TRBJ1-2, with TRBD1 identical over 9 bases. The CDR3 consists of 18 residues. V was clipped by 5 bases and J by 7 bases; unmatched bases: 20. Looked up from germline, CDR1 is MDHEN and CDR2 is SYDVKM. The CDR3 sequence is CASSGGPTGGAGPPGYTF. The CDR3 DNA follows: TGTGCCAGCAGTGGGGGGCCCACAGGGGGCGCAGGACCGCCTGGCTACACCTTC.

In this sample, this clonotype turned up a few times. The chain combines TRBV19 with TRBJ2-1, with D unresolved. Germline loops: CDR1 LNHDA, CDR2 SQIVND (reference sequence). The CDR3 runs to 13 residues. Trimming shortened V by 4 bases and J by 2 bases, and 6 bases separated the two germline ends. CDR3 sequence reads: CASSTTTYNEQFF. The CDR3 DNA follows: TGTGCCAGTAGTACTACTACCTACAATGAGCAGTTCTTC. Combining the CDR3 with reference TRBV19 and TRBJ2-1 gives the whole variable domain DGGITQSPKYLFRKEGQNVTLSCEQNLNHDAMYWYRQDPGQGLRLIYYSQIVNDFQKGDIAEGYSVSREKKESFPLTVTSAQKNPTAFYLCASSTTTYNEQFFGPGTRLTVL.

The rearrangement uses TRBV28 and TRBJ2-7; D call uncertain. The end of the DNA fits TRBJ2-4 better, so the J call may be wrong. This CDR3 contains 13 residues. Germline V gene data show CDR1 as MDHEN and CDR2 as SYDVKM. This CDR3 is CASSMISYGIQYF. DNA of the CDR3: TGTGCCAGCAGCATGATCTCGTACGGCATTCAGTACTTC.

The chain uses TRBV20-1 and TRBJ2-1, with D hard to call. The ends were cut back, 3 bases at V and 0 bases at J, with 12 bases in the middle. This CDR3 is built from 15 residues. Germline assignment: CDR1 DFQATT and CDR2 SNEGSKA (reference sequence). CDR3 residues: CSARVDPSSYNEQFF. CDR3 DNA: TGCAGTGCTAGGGTCGACCCGAGCTCCTACAATGAGCAGTTCTTC.

This clonotype appeared a few times. This chain connects TRBV25-1 to TRBJ2-7, with 10 bases identical to TRBD1. J was trimmed by 9 bases and V by 6 bases; bases with no gene match: 5. This CDR3 contains 12 residues. Per germline, CDR1 MGHDK and CDR2 SYGVNS. The CDR3 sequence: CASRLTGGRQYF. For the CDR3, the DNA is TGTGCCAGCAGGTTGACAGGGGGCAGGCAGTACTTC.